This passage covers 14 T cell receptor beta chains from one sample sequenced in a study of blood T cell repertoires in COVID-19. The table came from immunoSEQ multiplex PCR; TCRdb's copy has only in-frame clones and leaves some out. The sample carries 150,000 or so clones, over 70% recorded once. The sequencing sample was made of peripheral blood. The source is a man older than 75 with acute or convalescent COVID-19.

The rearrangement links TRBV4-1 to TRBJ1-6, with D hard to call. Trimming shortened V by 5 bases and J by 4 bases, and 9 bases separated the two germline ends. Germline CDR1 is MGHRA and CDR2 is YSYEKL. This CDR3 spans 14 amino acids. The CDR3 coding sequence is TGCGCCAGCAGCTTCGGGGATTATAATTCACCCCTCCACTTT. This translates into CASSFGDYNSPLHF.

This clone has just a few counts. The chain uses TRBV7-6 and TRBJ2-7, with 13 nucleotides matching TRBD2. This CDR3 has 15 residues. The germline V gene has CDR1 SGHVS and CDR2 FNYEAQ. The ends lost 5 bases at V and 5 bases at J; junction bases unmatched: 6. CDR3 residues: CASSPTSGGAHEQYF. The CDR3 coding sequence is TGTGCCAGCAGCCCTACTAGCGGGGGGGCCCACGAGCAGTACTTC.

This clone has a count of ten or more. This rearrangement joins TRBV5-4 to TRBJ2-6, with 9 bases aligning to TRBD1. The CDR3 has 17 amino acids. Germline CDR1 SGHNT, CDR2 YYREEE (reference sequence). After removal of 4 bases from V and 0 bases from J, the junction contained 5 bases not matched to a gene. In DNA, the CDR3 is TGTGCCAGCAGCCGAACAGGGGGCGTCTCTGGGGCCAACGTCCTGACTTTC. It encodes CASSRTGGVSGANVLTF.

The chain recombines TRBV6-5 with TRBJ1-2, with D hard to call. Germline V gene data show CDR1 as MNHEY and CDR2 as SVGAGI. The CDR3 is 11 amino acids. V lost 6 bases and J 6 bases, leaving 8 bases between the germline ends. CDR3 sequence reads: CASRSENGYTF. The CDR3 nucleotides are TGTGCCAGCAGGTCGGAGAATGGCTACACCTTC.

The genes are TRBV2 and TRBJ1-5, with D unclear. The V gene lost 2 bases and the J gene lost 0 bases, with 2 bases spanning the gap. This CDR3 contains 13 residues. Germline V gene lookup returns CDR1 SNHLY and CDR2 FYNNEI. DNA for the CDR3: TGTGCCAGCAGTGAACATAGCAATCAGCCCCAGCATTTT. This translates into CASSEHSNQPQHF.

The rearrangement links TRBV28 to TRBJ2-3; D not certain. V lost 6 bases to trimming and J lost 6 bases, with 10 bases between them. The CDR3 runs 12 residues. Germline V gene sequence: CDR1 MDHEN, CDR2 SYDVKM. The CDR3 loop reads CASRTRVDTQYF. CDR3 nucleotide sequence: TGTGCCAGCAGGACTCGCGTGGATACGCAGTATTTT. Full variable domain (outside the CDR3, taken from reference TRBV28 and TRBJ2-3): DVKVTQSSRYLVKRTGEKVFLECVQDMDHENMFWYRQDPGLGLRLIYFSYDVKMKEKGDIPEGYSVSREKKERFSLILESASTNQTSMYLCASRTRVDTQYFGPGTRLTVL.

This chain joins TRBV6-5 and TRBJ1-6, with 7 bases that match TRBD1. Germline-derived CDR1 and CDR2 are MNHEY and SVGAGI. There are 12 residues in the CDR3. After removal of 10 bases from V and 7 bases from J, the junction contained 4 bases not matched to a gene. Here the CDR3 DNA reads TGTGCCACCCGACAGGGAAATTCACCCCTCCACTTT. This gives the protein CATRQGNSPLHF.

This chain links TRBV10-3 with TRBJ2-1; 9 bases match TRBD2. This CDR3 spans 14 amino acids. Trimming removed 7 bases from V and 4 bases from J; junction bases left unmatched: 5. Germline V gene data show CDR1 as ENHRY and CDR2 as SYGVKD. CDR3 in DNA: TGTGCCATCACCCCTAGCGGGGCGTACAATGAGCAGTTCTTC. As protein: CAITPSGAYNEQFF.

The chain links TRBV19 to TRBJ2-1; TRBD2 aligns across 11 bases. Germline CDR1 and CDR2: LNHDA and SQIVND (reference sequence). The CDR3 has 14 amino acids. V was clipped by 7 bases and J by 9 bases; unmatched bases: 8. The CDR3 region has the DNA TGTGCCAGTACCCCGCCGGGACTAGCGGTTGAGCAGTTCTTC. Residues: CASTPPGLAVEQFF. Complete variable domain (other parts from reference TRBV19 and TRBJ2-1): DGGITQSPKYLFRKEGQNVTLSCEQNLNHDAMYWYRQDPGQGLRLIYYSQIVNDFQKGDIAEGYSVSREKKESFPLTVTSAQKNPTAFYLCASTPPGLAVEQFFGPGTRLTVL.

The rearrangement joins TRBV7-8 to TRBJ1-2; D may be TRBD1 (5 bases). The CDR3 is 13 residues long. Germline CDR1 and CDR2: SGHVS and FQNEAQ. V lost 1 base and J lost 8, with 11 bases in between. CDR3: CASSLVVQGGYTF. The CDR3 DNA is TGTGCCAGCAGCTTAGTGGTGCAGGGAGGCTACACCTTC.

The chain is built from TRBV9 and TRBJ2-1, with no clear D. V lost 3 bases and J lost 2, with 12 bases in between. Looked up from germline, CDR1 is SGDLS and CDR2 is YYNGEE. CDR3 length: 15 amino acids. The CDR3 DNA follows: TGTGCCAGCAGCGCCTCAGAGGCCACCTACAATGAGCAGTTCTTC. It encodes CASSASEATYNEQFF.

This sequence joins TRBV5-1 and TRBJ2-5; D is ambiguous. V gave up 2 bases and J gave up 5 bases, with 10 bases separating them. The CDR3 runs 13 residues. CDR1 and CDR2 from the germline V gene are SGHRS and YFSETQ. CDR3 bases: TGCGCCAGCAGCTTACGGGTTGGGGAGACCCAGTACTTC. It encodes CASSLRVGETQYF.

The V call is TRBV7-9, the J call TRBJ2-4; D is uncertain. Per germline, CDR1 SEHNR and CDR2 FQNEAQ (reference sequence). This CDR3 is built from 13 residues. V lost 6 bases, J lost 5 bases, and 11 bases lay in between. In nucleotides, the CDR3 is TGTGCCAGCAGATATCCCACAGAAAACATTCAGTACTTC. Protein product: CASRYPTENIQYF.

V usage is TRBV11-3 and J usage is TRBJ2-3; D call uncertain. The CDR3 is made up of 12 amino acids. Germline CDR1 reads SGHNT; CDR2 reads YENEEA. V was pared by 4 bases and J by 4 bases, with 6 bases between. CDR3 bases: TGTGCCAGCAGCTCAGGATCAGATACGCAGTATTTT. This sequence encodes CASSSGSDTQYF.